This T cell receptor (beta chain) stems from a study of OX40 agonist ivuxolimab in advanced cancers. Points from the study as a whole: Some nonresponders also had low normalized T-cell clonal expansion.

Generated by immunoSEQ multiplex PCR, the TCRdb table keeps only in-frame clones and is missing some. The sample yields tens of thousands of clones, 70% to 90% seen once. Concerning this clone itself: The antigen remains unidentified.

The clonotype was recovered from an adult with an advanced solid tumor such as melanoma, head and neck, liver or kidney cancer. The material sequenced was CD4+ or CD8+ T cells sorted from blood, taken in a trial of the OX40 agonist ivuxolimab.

For the CDR3, the DNA is TGTGCCAGCAGTCTCCCGGGCGCCCTAGGAGCTAATGAAAAACTGTTTTTT. Protein sequence: CASSLPGALGANEKLFF. The genes are TRBV28 and TRBJ1-4; D is uncertain. This CDR3 spans 17 amino acids. Per germline, CDR1 MDHEN and CDR2 SYDVKM. V lost 5 bases to trimming and J lost 3 bases, with 19 bases between them.